This entry is about one T cell receptor beta chain. Antigen: not known. This sample is part of a study of T-cell memory formation after mild COVID-19. For the study at large: TCR clusters showed largely donor specificity. General study results and limits: The authors did not confirm SARS-CoV-2 specificity of second-wave clones peaking day 37. Later expanders leaned toward CD4+, whereas clones contracting from day 15 to 85 were balanced CD4/CD8.

A 5'RACE reaction primed in the constant segment made cDNA libraries of TCR alpha and TCR beta, and these carried sample barcodes and UMIs. From the 5' RACE reads, TCRdb called clonotypes with MiXCR, one entry per CDR3 protein. The profile covers around 340,000 distinct CDR3 sequences, with roughly 15% appearing a single time and 22% taken by the ten largest. The CDR3 loop spans 15 amino acids. Germline-derived CDR1 and CDR2 are SGHAT and FQNNGV. Trimming removed 2 bases from V and 4 bases from J, with 14 bases in between. This sequence joins TRBV11-2 and TRBJ2-5; D remains unclear. Source material: PBMCs or a T cell subset sorted from them (not recorded which). The sequence came from a man aged 18 to 29 who had mild COVID-19 (a few samples of this study predate the infection). Cell type and time point are not known. CDR3 sequence reads: CASSLTRSSVETQYF. CDR3 in DNA: TGTGCCAGCAGCTTAACGAGGAGCTCGGTAGAGACCCAGTACTTC.